A selection of T cell receptor beta chains follows, all from one sample in a study of T cells in tumors after PD-1 blockade. The method was immunoSEQ multiplex PCR; TCRdb's version includes in-frame clones alone and lacks a portion of them. The sample carries about 59,000 clones, about 80% recorded once. This material consisted of PBMCs, taken before anti-PD-1 treatment. These receptors all come from a human donor with basal cell carcinoma. The CDR3 runs from the conserved cysteine through the conserved F or W. A D gene is named only where the DNA matches it firmly. Only some rows state a clone size, as once, few, many or a class for expanded clones.

TRBJ2-1 TRBD2 TRBV3-1/TRBV3-2 NA TGTGCCAGCAGCCAGTTTAGCGGGGGCGGGCAGTTCTTC CASSQFSGGGQFF
TRBJ1-4 TRBD1 TRBV15 once TGTGCCACCAGCAAGGACAGGCATAATGAAAAACTGTTTTTT CATSKDRHNEKLFF
TRBJ2-2 NA TRBV6-5 once TGTGCCAGCAGTTACTTTGCCACGAACACCGGGGAGCTGTTTTTT CASSYFATNTGELFF
TRBJ2-7 NA TRBV6-5 NA TGTGCCAGCGGGGAACAGGGTCGAAAGCAGTACTTC CASGEQGRKQYF
TRBJ1-1 NA TRBV7-3 NA TGTGCCAGCCGCCAACAGAGGAACACTGAAGCTTTCTTT CASRQQRNTEAFF
TRBJ1-1 TRBD1 TRBV13 few TGTGCCAGCAGCCGGGACAGGGGATATGAAGCTTTCTTT CASSRDRGYEAFF
TRBJ2-7 TRBD1 TRBV13 once TGTGCCAGCAGCTCAGGTGGTTGGGACAGGCCCTACGAGCAGTACTTC CASSSGGWDRPYEQYF
TRBJ1-1 TRBD1 TRBV11-3 NA TGTGCCAGCAGCTCGGGACAGGGAAGCACTGAAGCTTTCTTT CASSSGQGSTEAFF
TRBJ2-7 TRBD1 TRBV5-4 NA TGTGCCAGCAGCCACAGGGGGCAATCGGACGAGCAGTACTTC CASSHRGQSDEQYF
TRBJ2-7 NA TRBV5-1 NA TGCGCCAGCAGCTTGACGATCACGGGACGCTTGGGCGAGCAGTACTTC CASSLTITGRLGEQYF
TRBJ2-7 NA TRBV5-1 NA TGCGCCAGCAGCCACGGCTCCTACGAGCAGTACTTC CASSHGSYEQYF
TRBJ1-2 TRBD1 TRBV5-4 NA TGTGCCAGCAGCCCCCAGCCCGGGACAGGGATAGCTAACTATGGCTACACCTTC CASSPQPGTGIANYGYTF
TRBJ1-2 TRBD1 TRBV3-1/TRBV3-2 NA TGTGCCAGCAGCCGCGGGACAGGAATCTATGGCTACACCTTC CASSRGTGIYGYTF
TRBJ2-1 TRBD2 TRBV30 NA TGTGCCTGGAGTGAGGGACTAGCGGGGAACAATGAGCAGTTCTTC CAWSEGLAGNNEQFF
TRBJ2-5 NA TRBV6-1 NA TGTGCCAGCAGTGATGTGCGGGGAGAGACCCAGTACTTC CASSDVRGETQYF